These 7 T cell receptor beta chains originate from one sample sequenced in a study of liver allograft versus peripheral blood T cells. Overall study: What was compared were the T cell receptor repertoires in transplanted livers and those in the peripheral blood of recipients.

TCRdb re-called the reads with MiXCR, one entry per CDR3 protein. The sample holds 13,000 or so distinct CDR3 sequences; under 20% are singletons and the top ten take approximately 13%. These receptors originate from a human patient who had a liver transplant. These T cells may partly come from the graft donor.

This clonotype was found many times. The gene calls are TRBV7-2 and TRBJ2-1; D is possibly TRBD2 (5 bases). Per the germline V gene, CDR1 is SGHTA and CDR2 is FQGNSA. This CDR3 region has 11 residues. The V gene lost 5 bases and the J gene lost 10 bases, with 9 bases spanning the gap. This CDR3 is CASSLSVEQFF. For the CDR3, the DNA is TGTGCCAGCAGCCTTAGCGTAGAGCAGTTCTTC.

This clonotype counts as medium-sized. The chain is built from TRBV7-2 and TRBJ2-3; the match to TRBD2 covers 8 bases. Germline V gene data show CDR1 as SGHTA and CDR2 as FQGNSA. With 2 bases clipped from V and 4 bases from J, the junction kept 5 bases outside the gene matches. This CDR3 has 15 amino acids. CDR3 sequence reads: CASSLRGLDSDTQYF. DNA for the CDR3: TGTGCCAGCAGCTTAAGGGGACTAGACTCAGATACGCAGTATTTT.

The chain uses TRBV6-6 and TRBJ1-1; no definite D call. This CDR3 is 16 amino acids long. The V and J ends lost 2 bases and 0 bases respectively, with 13 bases between them. Per germline, CDR1 MNHNY and CDR2 SVGAGI (reference sequence). The CDR3 region is CASSYPPGGMNTEAFF. CDR3 DNA sequence: TGTGCCAGCAGTTACCCCCCAGGCGGAATGAACACTGAAGCTTTCTTT.

This clonotype is labeled as medium-sized (0.01 to 0.1%). This rearrangement joins TRBV27 to TRBJ1-6; no definite D call. Germline CDR1 reads MNHEY; CDR2 reads SMNVEV (reference sequence). Deletions cut 7 bases from V and 7 bases from J, with 20 bases between. The CDR3 contains 16 residues. In DNA, the CDR3 is TGTGCCAGCACCAAGGGTCCGCAGACTCTAAATTCACCCCTCCACTTT. Encoded protein: CASTKGPQTLNSPLHF.

This clonotype qualifies as medium-sized (0.01 to 0.1%). The chain is built from TRBV7-2 and TRBJ2-7; no reliable D call. Germline values: CDR1 SGHTA, CDR2 FQGNSA. The CDR3 is made up of 14 amino acids. V was pared by 3 bases and J by 1 base, with 10 bases between. The CDR3 DNA follows: TGTGCCAGCAGCTTTGCAGTCTTGTCCTACGAGCAGTACTTC. Translating it yields CASSFAVLSYEQYF.

This clonotype was detected a few times. The genes are TRBV20-1 and TRBJ1-4; 9 nucleotides match TRBD1. The CDR3 is made up of 14 amino acids. Germline V gives CDR1 DFQATT, CDR2 SNEGSKA (reference sequence). The V segment lost 3 bases and the J segment 8 bases; nucleotides outside the gene matches: 7. CDR3 protein: CSAREGTGTEKLFF. The CDR3 DNA reads TGCAGTGCTAGGGAAGGGACAGGGACAGAAAAACTGTTTTTT.

This chain uses TRBV19 with TRBJ2-1; 9 bases line up with TRBD2. V gave up 2 bases and J gave up 6 bases; unmatched junction bases: 11. This CDR3 has 17 amino acids. Germline CDR1 LNHDA, CDR2 SQIVND (reference sequence). This CDR3 reads CASSIYPLRGGPNEQFF. The CDR3 bases are TGTGCCAGTAGTATATACCCTCTGCGGGGGGGCCCCAATGAGCAGTTCTTC. Combining the CDR3 with reference TRBV19 and TRBJ2-1 gives the whole variable domain DGGITQSPKYLFRKEGQNVTLSCEQNLNHDAMYWYRQDPGQGLRLIYYSQIVNDFQKGDIAEGYSVSREKKESFPLTVTSAQKNPTAFYLCASSIYPLRGGPNEQFFGPGTRLTVL.